A selection of T cell receptor beta chains follows, all from one sample in a study of identifying expanded T cells in peripheral blood. Using immunoSEQ multiplex PCR, the repertoire was profiled, and TCRdb retains in-frame clones only, with some absent. Here the sample spans 90,000 to 100,000 clones, approximately 91% being singletons. Source material: blood. The receptors shown here come from a person aged 18 to 69 in good health. CDR3s include the opening cysteine and the closing phenylalanine or tryptophan. Each record gives: J gene, clone size, V gene, D gene, CDR3 DNA, CDR3 protein. The D gene is left open where the match is weak. A row's size may be missing; if present it is once, few, many or a size class.

>TRBJ2-5|NA|TRBV6-1|NA
TGTGCCAGCACCAAGACAGGCGGAGAGACCCAGTACTTC
CASTKTGGETQYF
>TRBJ1-2|NA|TRBV27|NA
TGTGCCAGCAGTTCGGACAGAGGGGGCTACACCTTC
CASSSDRGGYTF
>TRBJ2-1|NA|TRBV19|TRBD2
TGTGCCAGTAGTATGGGGACTAGCGGGGGGGCGAATGAGCAGTTCTTC
CASSMGTSGGANEQFF
>TRBJ1-2|NA|TRBV27|NA
TGTGCCAGCAGAGTGGGGGGGAGTAGTGGCTACACCTTC
CASRVGGSSGYTF
>TRBJ2-7|medium-sized|TRBV27|TRBD2
TGTGCCAGCAGTGGGGGGGAAGGGCTCTACGAGCAGTACTTC
CASSGGEGLYEQYF
>TRBJ2-7|NA|TRBV19|TRBD1
TGTGCCAGTAGTATCTCCGGGACAGGGGTAGACGAGCAGTACTTC
CASSISGTGVDEQYF
>TRBJ2-3|NA|TRBV27|NA
TGTGCCAGCAGTACCCCGTCGGGGGACCCCTCTCATGATACGCAGTATTTT
CASSTPSGDPSHDTQYF
>TRBJ2-5|NA|TRBV6-5|TRBD1
TGTGCCAGCAGTTACTCCGGGACAGGGGGAACCCAGTACTTC
CASSYSGTGGTQYF
>TRBJ1-4|NA|TRBV7-2|NA
TGTGCCAGCAGCTTACAGAGGAATGAAAAACTGTTTTTT
CASSLQRNEKLFF
>TRBJ2-1|NA|TRBV6-5|NA
TGTGCCAGCAGTTCCACGACTAGATTAGGTGAGCAGTTCTTC
CASSSTTRLGEQFF
>TRBJ2-5|NA|TRBV11-2|NA
TGTGCCAGCAGCTACACGGCGGGACTGCTGCAAGAGACCCAGTACTTC
CASSYTAGLLQETQYF
>TRBJ1-2|NA|TRBV4-1|TRBD1
TGCGCCAGCAGCCAGACAGGGGTCTATGGCTACACCTTC
CASSQTGVYGYTF
>TRBJ2-3|NA|TRBV6-1|NA
TGTGCCAGCAGTGAAAGTAGAGGGGGCACAGATACGCAGTATTTT
CASSESRGGTDTQYF
>TRBJ2-7|NA|TRBV7-9|TRBD1
TGTGCCAGCAGCCAGCTCGGACAGGTTTTGACCTACGAGCAGTACTTC
CASSQLGQVLTYEQYF
>TRBJ2-4|NA|TRBV18|TRBD2
TGTGCCAGCTCACCAAGGGAGGGCCTGGGGAACATTCAGTACTTC
CASSPREGLGNIQYF
>TRBJ1-3|NA|TRBV5-4|NA
TGTGCCAGCAGCACAGGCGCGGCATCTGGAAACACCATATATTTT
CASSTGAASGNTIYF
>TRBJ2-7|NA|TRBV7-9|TRBD1
TGTGCCAGCAGCTTTTTGTCTGACAGGGAAAACTACGAGCAGTACTTC
CASSFLSDRENYEQYF
>TRBJ2-1|NA|TRBV7-9|NA
TGTGCCAGCAGCTTATATTCGATAAGGGATGAGCAGTTCTTC
CASSLYSIRDEQFF
>TRBJ1-5|NA|TRBV5-6|NA
TGTGCCAGCAGCTCGCTTTCTAGGGGAAATAGCAATCAGCCCCAGCATTTT
CASSSLSRGNSNQPQHF
>TRBJ2-2|NA|TRBV6-5|NA
TGTGCCAGCAGACAGAGCACCGGGGAGCTGTTTTTT
CASRQSTGELFF
>TRBJ1-3|NA|TRBV18|NA
TGTGCCAGCTCACCGTCAATCTCTGGAAACACCATATATTTT
CASSPSISGNTIYF
>TRBJ2-6|NA|TRBV5-1|TRBD2
TGCGCCAGCAGCGGCGGGGGGTTTGGGTCTGGGGCCAACGTCCTGACTTTC
CASSGGGFGSGANVLTF
>TRBJ2-2|few|TRBV9|NA
TGTGCCAGCAGCGTAGGCGGGTCCGGGGAGCTGTTTTTT
CASSVGGSGELFF
>TRBJ2-5|NA|TRBV10-3|NA
TGTGCCATCGGAAGGGGTCAAGAGACCCAGTACTTC
CAIGRGQETQYF
>TRBJ2-4|once|TRBV4-1|TRBD2
TGCGCCAGCAGCCAAGATTTCGCGGGGGGACCCATCAAAAACATTCAGTACTTC
CASSQDFAGGPIKNIQYF
>TRBJ1-2|NA|TRBV28|NA
TGTGCCAGCAGTACCCCACAGGGACTAGGGGTTTACTATGGCTACACCTTC
CASSTPQGLGVYYGYTF
>TRBJ2-7|once|TRBV7-2|TRBD2
TGTGCCAGCAGCTTAGGACGTCGGACTAGCGGGAGGAACTACGAGCAGTACTTC
CASSLGRRTSGRNYEQYF
>TRBJ1-1|NA|TRBV2|TRBD1
TGTGCCAGCCTCAGGGGGCGGAGCACTGAAGCTTTCTTT
CASLRGRSTEAFF
>TRBJ2-7|NA|TRBV5-5|NA
TGTGCCAGCAGCAAGGGGGGCCACGAGCAGTACTTC
CASSKGGHEQYF
>TRBJ1-6|NA|TRBV7-9|TRBD1
TGTGCCAGCAGCGGGCCGGGACAGCCAAATTCACCCCTCCACTTT
CASSGPGQPNSPLHF
>TRBJ2-5|NA|TRBV9|TRBD2
TGTGCCAGCAGCGGGGAGGGGACCCAGTACTTC
CASSGEGTQYF
>TRBJ2-7|NA|TRBV30|NA
TGTGCCTGGAGACCAATCCAGGGTCCCTACGAGCAGTACTTC
CAWRPIQGPYEQYF
>TRBJ2-1|NA|TRBV4-2|TRBD2
TGTGCCAGCAGCCAAGATCTTCGTCCAGCGGGAGTGACCGGGGGTGAGCAGTTCTTC
CASSQDLRPAGVTGGEQFF
>TRBJ2-1|once|TRBV4-2|TRBD1
TGTGCCAGCAGCCAAGAAAAGTGGGACAGGGGCTTTAATGAGCAGTTCTTC
CASSQEKWDRGFNEQFF
>TRBJ1-4|NA|TRBV7-9|TRBD1
TGTGCCAGCAGCTTAGAGGGGGCCGCGGCTCAAGGGAAACTGTTTTTT
CASSLEGAAAQGKLFF
>TRBJ1-5|NA|TRBV6-6|NA
TGTGCCAGCACCCCAGGGGAGAGCAATCAGCCCCAGCATTTT
CASTPGESNQPQHF
>TRBJ2-2|NA|TRBV7-3|TRBD1
TGTGCCAGCAGCCTGGCAGGGGGTTCCACCGGGGAGCTGTTTTTT
CASSLAGGSTGELFF
>TRBJ2-2|NA|TRBV7-2|TRBD2
TGTGCCAGCAGTAGGACTAGCGTGAACACCGGGGAGCTGTTTTTT
CASSRTSVNTGELFF
>TRBJ1-4|NA|TRBV10-3|NA
TGTGCCATCAGAGGACAAGCTAATGAAAAACTGTTTTTT
CAIRGQANEKLFF
>TRBJ2-3|NA|TRBV11-2|NA
TGTGCCAGCAGCTACCCTACAAATACGCAGTATTTT
CASSYPTNTQYF
>TRBJ2-3|NA|TRBV19|NA
TGTGCCAGTAGCACATTCAGCGGCCCCGAGGCGTATTTT
CASSTFSGPEAYF
>TRBJ2-3|once|TRBV6-4|TRBD2
TGTGCCAGCAGCCTAGCGGGAAGCACAGATACGCAGTATTTT
CASSLAGSTDTQYF
>TRBJ2-5|NA|TRBV5-4|TRBD2
TGTGCCAGCAGCTGGACTAGCGGGAGAGAGACCCAGTACTTC
CASSWTSGRETQYF